This record looks at one T cell receptor (beta chain) sequence and its context. Its antigen is as yet unknown. TCRdb re-called the 5' RACE reads with MiXCR, one entry per CDR3 protein. The table lists tens of thousands of distinct CDR3 sequences, 3.5% to 5.5% of them singletons. The record originates from a study of neurological immune-mediated disorders. The germline gives CDR1 GTSNPN, CDR2 SVGIG (reference sequence). The CDR3 is 14 residues long. J lost 4 bases, V lost 3 bases, and 8 bases had no gene match. Whole-study results and caveats: HTLV-1-associated myelopathy led in TCR clonal expansion, while multiple sclerosis ranked lowest, below healthy controls.

The sequencing input was PBMCs. The sequence was collected from a woman aged 60-70 years with multiple sclerosis. The chain carries TRBV30 and TRBJ1-1; 7 nucleotides agree with TRBD1. In DNA form, the CDR3 reads TGTGCCTGGAGCCTAGCAGGGGGAAGCACTGAAGCTTTCTTT. Translated, it gives CAWSLAGGSTEAFF.